These T cell receptor beta chains were read from a single sample in a study of T cells in Graves' hyperthyroidism and ophthalmopathy. TCRdb re-called the multiplex PCR reads with MiXCR, one entry per CDR3 protein. The sample consists of approximately 530,000 distinct CDR3 sequences, 15% to 20% of them appearing once. Sample: blood. The receptors here all came from a woman younger than 35 with Graves' hyperthyroidism. Each CDR3 is given with its conserved first and last residue. A D gene is named only where the DNA matches it firmly. Some rows have no size entry. The others give once, few or many, or a class for an expanded clone.

j_call clone_size v_call d_call cdr3_nt cdr3_aa
TRBJ2-2 few TRBV3-1 - TGTGCCAGCTCACCCAGTAGGGGATACACCGGGGAGCTGTTTTTT CASSPSRGYTGELFF
TRBJ1-2 - TRBV9 TRBD1 TGTGCCAGCAGCGCGGGACAGGGATACTATGGCTACACCTTC CASSAGQGYYGYTF
TRBJ1-5 - TRBV28 TRBD1 TGTGCCAGCAGTTACAGGACAGGGAATCAGCCCCAGCATTTT CASSYRTGNQPQHF
TRBJ1-3 many TRBV3-1 - TGTGCCAGCAGCCATCCCGGGACGGCGAACACCATATATTTT CASSHPGTANTIYF
TRBJ2-7 many TRBV6-1 TRBD2 TGTGCCAGCAGTCCTCTAGGGCTAGCGGGGACTAACGAGCAGTACTTC CASSPLGLAGTNEQYF
TRBJ2-7 few TRBV2 - TGTGCCAGCAGGGCCCAGGGAACAGACGAGCAGTACTTC CASRAQGTDEQYF
TRBJ2-2 - TRBV5-4 - TGTGCCAGCAGCACCTCCTTGACGAACACCGGGGAGCTGTTTTTT CASSTSLTNTGELFF
TRBJ2-3 few TRBV5-1 TRBD2 TGCGCCAGCAGCTTGAACCCTAGCGGGATCACAGATACGCAGTATTTT CASSLNPSGITDTQYF
TRBJ2-1 many TRBV28 - TGTGCCAGCAGAACCCCCTTTGGGGGGGGCGATGAGCAGTTCTTC CASRTPFGGGDEQFF
TRBJ1-6 few TRBV5-1 - TGCGCCAGCAGCTTTTCGGGGTCACCCCTCCACTTT CASSFSGSPLHF
TRBJ1-1 - TRBV6-5 - TGTGCCAGCAGTTACTCGGCGGACGGCAGTGCTTTCTTT CASSYSADGSAFF
TRBJ2-7 - TRBV27 - TGTGCCAGCAGTTCTTGGCGGGCAAACTACGAGCAGTACTTC CASSSWRANYEQYF
TRBJ2-3 many TRBV5-1 - TGCGCCAGCAGCTTGGGTCTAGCCTACACAGATACGCAGTATTTT CASSLGLAYTDTQYF
TRBJ2-7 many TRBV5-1 - TGCGCCAGCAGCTTCCAGATCACGACCGACAACGAGCAGTACTTC CASSFQITTDNEQYF
TRBJ1-5 - TRBV10-3 - TGTGCCATCAGTGAGTCGCGGGCAGGGGGCAATCAGCCCCAGCATTTT CAISESRAGGNQPQHF
TRBJ2-1 - TRBV19 TRBD2 TGTGCCAGTAGTACCCCGACCAGAGGACTAGCGGGAGAGATACGCTCCTACAATGAGCAGTTCTTC CASSTPTRGLAGEIRSYNEQFF
TRBJ2-2 few TRBV6-2/TRBV6-3 TRBD2 TGTGCCACCGCGGACGGATGGACTAGCGGGGGGGCCTCGGGGACCGGGGAGCTGTTTTTT CATADGWTSGGASGTGELFF
TRBJ1-6 - TRBV12-5 - TGTGCTAGTGGTTTATACTCCGGGAGAGAATCGCGGAATTCACCCCTCCACTTT CASGLYSGRESRNSPLHF
TRBJ2-7 few TRBV3-1 TRBD2 TGTGCCAGCAGCCTCAACCCGGGACTAGGCTCCTCCGAGCAGTACTTC CASSLNPGLGSSEQYF
TRBJ2-3 few TRBV6-5 TRBD2 TGTGCCAGCAGTTACTCTAGCGGGGGGGACGCAGATACGCAGTATTTT CASSYSSGGDADTQYF
TRBJ1-1 many TRBV2 - TGTGCCAGCAGTGATTGGGGCAGGCAGAACACTGAAGCTTTCTTT CASSDWGRQNTEAFF
TRBJ1-2 few TRBV5-5 - TGTGCCAGCAGCGCAGCGGGACACGGATTTTGGGGCTACACCTTC CASSAAGHGFWGYTF
TRBJ1-4 - TRBV20-1 - TGCAGTGCTGGGGGGGGGGCAGGGGAAGAAAAACTGTTTTTT CSAGGGAGEEKLFF
TRBJ1-2 few TRBV6-1 - TGTGCCACCAGGGGCCGAGCTATGGGCTACACCTTC CATRGRAMGYTF
TRBJ2-5 - TRBV30 - TGTGCCTGGAGTGTGAGTCAGCAAGAGACCCAGTACTTC CAWSVSQQETQYF